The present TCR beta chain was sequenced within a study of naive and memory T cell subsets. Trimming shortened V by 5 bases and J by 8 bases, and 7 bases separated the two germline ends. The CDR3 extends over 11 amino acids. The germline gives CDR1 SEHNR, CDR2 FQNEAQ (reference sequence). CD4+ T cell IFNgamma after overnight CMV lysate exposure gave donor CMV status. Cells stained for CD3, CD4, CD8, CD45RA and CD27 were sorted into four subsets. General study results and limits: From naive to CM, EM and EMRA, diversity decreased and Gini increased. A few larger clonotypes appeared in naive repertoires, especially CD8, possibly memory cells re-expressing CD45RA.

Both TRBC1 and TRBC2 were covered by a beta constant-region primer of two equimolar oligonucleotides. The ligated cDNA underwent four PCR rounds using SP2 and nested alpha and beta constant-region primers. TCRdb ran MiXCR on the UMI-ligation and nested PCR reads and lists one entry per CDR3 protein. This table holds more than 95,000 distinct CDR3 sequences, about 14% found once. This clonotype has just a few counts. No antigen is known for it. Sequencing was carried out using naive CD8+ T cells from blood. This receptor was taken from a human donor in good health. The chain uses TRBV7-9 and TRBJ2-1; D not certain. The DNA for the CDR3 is TGTGCCAGCAGCGCTCAGGATGAGCAGTTCTTC. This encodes CASSAQDEQFF. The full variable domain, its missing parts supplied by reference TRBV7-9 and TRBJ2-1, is DTGVSQNPRHKITKRGQNVTFRCDPISEHNRLYWYRQTLGQGPEFLTYFQNEAQLEKSRLLSDRFSAERPKGSFSTLEIQRTEQGDSAMYLCASSAQDEQFFGPGTRLTVL.